These T cell receptor beta chains were read from a single sample in a study of shared clonotypes between healthy human individuals. The repertoire was sequenced with immunoSEQ multiplex PCR; TCRdb's copy has only in-frame clones and lacks some. The table lists roughly 1,800,000 clones, about 95% of them singletons. Sample: naive CD8+ T cells sorted from blood. The receptor set was obtained from a man younger than 30 in good health. Both conserved end residues are part of each CDR3.

TRBV6-1,TRBJ1-2,CASSDGTGDYGYTF
TRBV7-2,TRBJ2-7,CASSLALYGTYEQYF
TRBV7-9,TRBJ1-2,CASSQANRGGSDGYTF
TRBV19,TRBJ2-7,CASSILGGAIYEQYF
TRBV19,TRBJ1-1,CASSMGMGANTEAFF
TRBV4-1,TRBJ2-7,CASSRLGQYEQYF
TRBV5-4,TRBJ2-7,CASSPAGKPLYEQYF
TRBV5-4,TRBJ1-2,CASSLGGSTNYGYTF
TRBV19,TRBJ1-1,CATHYRDRTEAFF
TRBV27,TRBJ2-7,CASSPGTSGMNEQYF
TRBV25-1,TRBJ2-7,CATNLAADEQYF
TRBV6-6,TRBJ1-5,CASSYGQGVPQPQHF
TRBV12-5,TRBJ2-1,CASVPTGTSNVDEQFF
TRBV6-1,TRBJ2-1,CASSERLAAPSYNEQFF
TRBV7-3,TRBJ2-3,CASSLMVNSGTDTQYF
TRBV28,TRBJ1-2,CASSLGAGTYGYTF
TRBV6-4,TRBJ2-2,CASRVSGTNTGELFF
TRBV29-1,TRBJ1-2,CSVEAAGHYGYTF
TRBV7-9,TRBJ2-3,CAGETSGGTDTQYF
TRBV18,TRBJ2-3,CASSPTSGSYTDTQYF
TRBV6-6,TRBJ1-5,CASSSPGQRHF
TRBV9,TRBJ2-1,CASSPPTGYNEQFF
TRBV4-2,TRBJ2-3,CASSPGLETDTQYF
TRBV29-1,TRBJ2-1,CSVEAPLGIRTYNEQFF
TRBV7-9,TRBJ2-3,CASSEDSGRNADTQYF
TRBV10-1,TRBJ2-7,CASSLPSGAFYEQYF
TRBV4-2,TRBJ2-5,CASSGGLAGEQETQYF
TRBV6-1,TRBJ2-7,CASSDGLGIYEQYF
TRBV27,TRBJ1-1,CASSFTGGPNTEAFF
TRBV5-1,TRBJ2-7,CASSLDIGTYEQYF
TRBV6-1,TRBJ2-7,CASSDVVESYEQYF
TRBV10-3,TRBJ2-7,CAISGAETGGGDEQYF
TRBV6-1,TRBJ1-1,CASGSDTFMNTEAFF
TRBV5-1,TRBJ1-2,CASSLEGAFSGYTF
TRBV11-1,TRBJ2-2,CASSYGSTGELFF
TRBV18,TRBJ1-5,CASSPWTGDSNQPQHF
TRBV7-9,TRBJ2-4,CASSSTPPDRLQYF
TRBV11-2,TRBJ2-7,CASSPGLAASYEQYF
TRBV11-2,TRBJ2-7,CASSLAGNSYEQYF
TRBV9,TRBJ2-2,CASSLHEGGNTGELFF
TRBV4-3,TRBJ2-3,CASSQELDRETDTQYF
TRBV27,TRBJ2-1,CASSSGLHNEQFF